This T cell receptor beta chain was captured by sequencing in a study of OX40 agonist ivuxolimab in advanced cancers. Assay: immunoSEQ multiplex PCR; the TCRdb copy retains only in-frame clones and omits some. Among 60,000 to 85,000 clones listed, 85% to 90% were seen once. V was trimmed by 5 bases and J by 3 bases, leaving 11 bases between them. CDR3 size: 13 residues. CDR1 and CDR2 (germline): SGHNT, YYREEE (reference sequence). The input for sequencing was CD4+ or CD8+ T cells sorted from blood, taken in a trial of the OX40 agonist ivuxolimab. The sequence was obtained from an adult with an advanced solid tumor such as melanoma, head and neck, liver or kidney cancer. The V and J genes are TRBV5-4 and TRBJ1-1; D uncertain. DNA for the CDR3: TGTGCCAGCAGTTTGTCGCTAGACACTGAAGCTTTCTTT. Protein sequence: CASSLSLDTEAFF.